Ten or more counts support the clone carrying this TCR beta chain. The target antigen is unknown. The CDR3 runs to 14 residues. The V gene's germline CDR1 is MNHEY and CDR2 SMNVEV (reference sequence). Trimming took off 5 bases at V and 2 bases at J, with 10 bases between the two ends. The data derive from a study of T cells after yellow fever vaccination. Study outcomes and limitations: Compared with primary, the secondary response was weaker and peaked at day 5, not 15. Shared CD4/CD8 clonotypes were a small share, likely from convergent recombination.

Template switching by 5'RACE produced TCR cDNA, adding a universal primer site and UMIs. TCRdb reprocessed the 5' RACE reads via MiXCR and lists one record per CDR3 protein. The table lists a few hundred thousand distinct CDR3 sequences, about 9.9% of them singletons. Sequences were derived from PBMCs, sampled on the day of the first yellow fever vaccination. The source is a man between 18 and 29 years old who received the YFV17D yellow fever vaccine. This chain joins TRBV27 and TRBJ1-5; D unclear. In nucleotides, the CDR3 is TGTGCCAGCAGTCCCCGACGAGGCAATCAGCCCCAGCATTTT. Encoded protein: CASSPRRGNQPQHF.